One and the same sample provided the 31 T cell receptor beta chains below, sequenced in a study of T cell responses to AZD1222 COVID-19 vaccine (dated by TCRdb to about 2021). Interpreted using the paper, the time point label stands for: baseline before first vaccination. The library relied on the immunoSEQ multiplex PCR assay. TCRdb's version of the immuneACCESS table is confined to in-frame rearrangements and falls short of the full clone set. An unresolved V gene accounts for under half of the shortfall where checked; the remainder is of unknown origin. This sample gives roughly 140,000 clones in total; about nine tenths of them show up just once. The top ten clonotypes cover approximately 1.5% of the sample. Source: peripheral blood, taken on day 0 of AZD1222 vaccination. These receptors came from an adult in good health.

The chain recombines TRBV5-1 with TRBJ1-2, with unresolved D. The CDR3 is made up of 14 amino acids. Trimming stripped 1 base from V and 4 bases from J, with 11 bases between. Germline CDR1 is SGHRS and CDR2 is YFSETQ. This CDR3 reads CASSLTAPSYGYTF. In DNA form, the CDR3 reads TGCGCCAGCAGCTTGACAGCCCCGTCCTATGGCTACACCTTC.

The V gene is TRBV28, the J gene TRBJ2-2, with D maybe TRBD2 (5 bases). CDR1 is MDHEN and CDR2 is SYDVKM in the germline V gene. The CDR3 consists of 16 residues. Trimming shortened V by 5 bases and J by 5 bases, and 18 bases separated the two germline ends. The CDR3 coding sequence is TGTGCCAGCAGTGGAGGCGCGGCGGGTGATACCGGGGAGCTGTTTTTT. This translates into CASSGGAAGDTGELFF.

This chain joins TRBV5-1 and TRBJ1-4; maybe TRBD1 (5 bases). Trimming removed 3 bases at V and 2 bases at J, with 14 bases between. Germline V CDR1 and CDR2: SGHRS, YFSETQ. The CDR3 consists of 16 residues. The CDR3 is CASSSGLSRTNEKLFF. The CDR3 DNA is TGCGCCAGCAGCTCAGGGCTAAGCCGGACTAATGAAAAACTGTTTTTT.

This clone was seen a single time. V is TRBV19 and J is TRBJ2-7; TRBD2 might be the D (5 bases). Germline values: CDR1 LNHDA, CDR2 SQIVND (reference sequence). The CDR3 is 15 residues long. Trimming removed 3 bases at V and 3 bases at J, with 15 bases between. This CDR3 is CASSMAGLLGYEQYF. In nucleotides, the CDR3 is TGTGCCAGTAGTATGGCAGGACTTTTAGGCTACGAGCAGTACTTC.

The chain couples TRBV18 to TRBJ1-1; D gene uncertain. Germline V gene lookup returns CDR1 KGHSH and CDR2 LQKENI. The germline V and J ends were trimmed by 3 bases and 10 bases, with 15 bases remaining between them. This CDR3 is 13 amino acids long. CDR3 in DNA: TGTGCCAGCTCACCTCCAGTTCCAGGACGAGCTTTCTTT. This encodes CASSPPVPGRAFF. Combining the CDR3 with reference TRBV18 and TRBJ1-1 gives the whole variable domain NAGVMQNPRHLVRRRGQEARLRCSPMKGHSHVYWYRQLPEEGLKFMVYLQKENIIDESGMPKERFSAEFPKEGPSILRIQQVVRGDSAAYFCASSPPVPGRAFFGQGTRLTVV.

This chain links TRBV5-1 with TRBJ1-1; 7 bases map to TRBD1. Germline V gene sequence: CDR1 SGHRS, CDR2 YFSETQ. The CDR3 spans 15 residues. Germline trimming cut 4 bases from V and 3 bases from J; bases unmatched to any gene: 9. The CDR3 region has the DNA TGCGCCAGCAGCACCACGAGACAGGGATACACTGAAGCTTTCTTT. This translates into CASSTTRQGYTEAFF.

A single count supports this clone. In DNA form, the CDR3 reads TGCGCCAGCAGCCACCCCACTAGGGGGTATCAAATCGAAGCTTTCTTT. Translated: CASSHPTRGYQIEAFF. This chain connects TRBV4-1 to TRBJ1-1; TRBD1 might be the D (6 bases). This CDR3 has 16 residues. The germline CDR1 and CDR2 sequences are MGHRA and YSYEKL. The V end was cut by 3 bases, the J end by 8 bases, with 22 bases between.

This chain uses TRBV9 with TRBJ1-1, with D possibly matching TRBD1 (5 bases). This CDR3 has 14 residues. The germline V gene has CDR1 SGDLS and CDR2 YYNGEE. V lost 0 bases and J 3 bases, leaving 9 bases between the germline ends. The CDR3 DNA follows: TGTGCCAGCAGCGTAGATACAGGAGACACTGAAGCTTTCTTT. Translation: CASSVDTGDTEAFF.

This clone was picked up one time. The V call is TRBV5-5, the J call TRBJ1-5; possibly TRBD1 for D (5 bases). The CDR3 has 15 residues. The germline V and J ends were trimmed by 2 bases and 0 bases, with 9 bases remaining between them. The V gene's germline CDR1 is SGHKS and CDR2 YYEKEE (reference sequence). CDR3 nucleotide sequence: TGTGCCAGCAGCTTAATTGGGGGTAGCAATCAGCCCCAGCATTTT. Its protein product is CASSLIGGSNQPQHF.

The chain has TRBV5-8 and TRBJ1-6, with a weak D call TRBD1 (6 bases). Germline-derived CDR1 and CDR2 are SGHTS and YDEGEE. This CDR3 is 13 amino acids long. The V end lost 4 bases, the J end lost 10 bases, and 12 bases lay between the germline ends. In DNA form, the CDR3 reads TGTGCCAGCAGCCCCCGGACAGACTCACCCCTCCACTTT. Its protein is CASSPRTDSPLHF.

The V gene is TRBV5-4, the J gene TRBJ1-2; 8 bases align to TRBD1. V lost 4 bases and J lost 2; bases outside the gene matches: 13. The CDR3 is 17 residues long. CDR1 is SGHNT and CDR2 is YYREEE in the germline V gene (reference sequence). CDR3 residues: CASSTGQGAGENYGYTF. The CDR3 coding sequence is TGTGCCAGCAGCACTGGACAGGGAGCGGGGGAAAACTATGGCTACACCTTC.

This clone was counted a single time. The chain carries TRBV28 and TRBJ1-5; no clear D gene. Germline V gives CDR1 MDHEN, CDR2 SYDVKM. V lost 4 bases and J 2 bases, leaving 12 bases between the germline ends. This CDR3 has 15 residues. In DNA form, the CDR3 reads TGTGCCAGCAGTTCCGCCGGGCTTGGCAATCAGCCCCAGCATTTT. The encoded protein is CASSSAGLGNQPQHF.

This chain joins TRBV7-9 and TRBJ1-2; D not resolved. CDR1 is SEHNR and CDR2 is FQNEAQ in the germline V gene (reference sequence). V dropped 1 base and J dropped 8 bases, with 11 bases sitting between them. This CDR3 is 13 amino acids long. CDR3 protein: CASSLGEREGYTF. As DNA, the CDR3 is TGTGCCAGCAGCTTAGGGGAGCGGGAAGGCTACACCTTC.

The rearrangement joins TRBV18 to TRBJ1-2; 12 bases align to TRBD1. In germline, CDR1 is KGHSH, CDR2 LQKENI. This CDR3 has 16 residues. Trimming at V came to 3 bases and at J to 8 bases, leaving 10 bases not matched to a gene. The CDR3 here is CASSPFPRDRGLGYTF. The CDR3 coding sequence is TGTGCCAGCTCACCCTTCCCCCGGGACAGGGGGCTCGGCTACACCTTC.

V is TRBV5-1 and J is TRBJ2-2, with D possibly TRBD2 on 5 matching bases. Trimming shortened V by 0 bases and J by 0 bases, and 12 bases separated the two germline ends. Germline CDR1 and CDR2: SGHRS and YFSETQ. This CDR3 comprises 17 residues. CDR3 bases: TGCGCCAGCAGCTTGGCCCCCCCGGGGACGAACACCGGGGAGCTGTTTTTT. This sequence encodes CASSLAPPGTNTGELFF. Supplemented by reference TRBV5-1 and TRBJ2-2, the full variable domain reads KAGVTQTPRYLIKTRGQQVTLSCSPISGHRSVSWYQQTPGQGLQFLFEYFSETQRNKGNFPGRFSGRQFSNSRSEMNVSTLELGDSALYLCASSLAPPGTNTGELFFGEGSRLTVL.

This clone was counted once. CDR3 nucleotide sequence: TGTGCCAGCAGCTCCCCCCTTACTAGGTATGAGCAGTTCTTC. Translation: CASSSPLTRYEQFF. The chain links TRBV9 to TRBJ2-1, with a weak D call TRBD2 (5 bases). CDR1 and CDR2 (germline): SGDLS, YYNGEE. This CDR3 comprises 14 residues. Trimming shortened V by 4 bases and J by 8 bases, and 16 bases separated the two germline ends.

This rearrangement joins TRBV15 to TRBJ2-1; D could derive from TRBD1 or TRBD2 (7 bases each). CDR1 is LNHNV, CDR2 YYDKDF, per germline (reference sequence). The V end was cut by 3 bases, the J end by 6 bases, with 12 bases between. This CDR3 has 14 residues. CDR3 bases: TGTGCCACCAGCAGGGGGGGGGACAGCAATGAGCAGTTCTTC. This encodes CATSRGGDSNEQFF.

The chain has TRBV10-3 and TRBJ1-1, with D perhaps matching TRBD1 (6 bases). The CDR3 is 15 residues long. Per the germline V gene, CDR1 is ENHRY and CDR2 is SYGVKD. Trimming left V 10 bases short and J 1 base short, with 19 bases between. CDR3 bases: TGTGCCACTTTAGACAGGACCCCTTCGAACACTGAAGCTTTCTTT. Translation gives CATLDRTPSNTEAFF.

The J gene is TRBJ2-2, the V gene TRBV5-4; D is unresolved. The V end lost 0 bases, the J end lost 8 bases, and 11 bases lay between the germline ends. CDR3 length equals 14 residues. The germline gives CDR1 SGHNT, CDR2 YYREEE (reference sequence). The CDR3, as DNA: TGTGCCAGCAGCTTGGTAGTATCACAAGGGGAGCTGTTTTTT. It specifies CASSLVVSQGELFF.

The J gene is TRBJ2-7, the V gene TRBV7-9, with 11 bases matching TRBD2. Trimming at V came to 2 bases and at J to 4 bases, leaving 13 bases not matched to a gene. CDR3 length: 18 amino acids. Germline lookup yields CDR1 SEHNR and CDR2 FQNEAQ (reference sequence). The CDR3 here is CASSLTRRGLAGGYEQYF. In nucleotides, the CDR3 is TGTGCCAGCAGCTTAACTAGGAGAGGTCTAGCGGGAGGTTACGAGCAGTACTTC.

This sequence joins TRBV2 and TRBJ2-3; 7 positions agree with TRBD1. Per germline, CDR1 SNHLY and CDR2 FYNNEI. After removal of 8 bases from V and 4 bases from J, the junction contained 6 bases not matched to a gene. This CDR3 has 13 residues. CDR3 amino acids: CASGLTGADTQYF. CDR3 nucleotide sequence: TGTGCCAGCGGACTTACAGGGGCAGATACGCAGTATTTT.

The gene calls are TRBV18 and TRBJ1-1, with 8 nucleotides matching TRBD1. CDR1 is KGHSH, CDR2 LQKENI, per germline. J was trimmed by 4 bases and V by 4 bases; bases with no gene match: 5. The length of the CDR3 is 14 residues. The CDR3 DNA reads TGTGCCAGCTCACTCGAACAGGGGGGCACTGAAGCTTTCTTT. Its translation is CASSLEQGGTEAFF.

This chain links TRBV7-9 with TRBJ2-6, with a weak D call TRBD2 (6 bases). Trimming shortened V by 5 bases and J by 1 base, and 9 bases separated the two germline ends. In germline, CDR1 is SEHNR, CDR2 FQNEAQ (reference sequence). The CDR3 length is 15 residues. As DNA, the CDR3 is TGTGCCAGCAGCCGACGGGAGTCTGGGGCCAACGTCCTGACTTTC. Amino acid sequence: CASSRRESGANVLTF.

The count of this clone is one. The V and J genes are TRBV5-1 and TRBJ1-3; 8 bases match TRBD1. The germline gives CDR1 SGHRS, CDR2 YFSETQ. V was pared by 4 bases and J by 4 bases, with 7 bases of the junction left unmatched. This CDR3 spans 15 amino acids. The chain's CDR3 is CASSPGQGSGNTIYF. As DNA, the CDR3 is TGCGCCAGCAGCCCTGGACAGGGCTCGGGAAACACCATATATTTT.

This chain uses TRBV9 with TRBJ1-2, with a weak D call TRBD1 (5 bases). Germline-derived CDR1 and CDR2 are SGDLS and YYNGEE. V dropped 4 bases and J dropped 3 bases, with 10 bases sitting between them. The length of the CDR3 is 13 residues. CDR3 nucleotides: TGTGCCAGCAGCCCACAGGTGGACTATGGCTACACCTTC. Protein sequence: CASSPQVDYGYTF.

This chain connects TRBV4-1 to TRBJ1-2; tentative D call: TRBD1 (6 bases). The CDR3 covers 15 residues. The germline gives CDR1 MGHRA, CDR2 YSYEKL. V was clipped by 1 base and J by 4 bases, with 13 bases between them. CDR3 nucleotides: TGCGCCAGCAGCCAAGGATCGGCAGGGGTCTATGGCTACACCTTC. Its protein product is CASSQGSAGVYGYTF.

The chain uses TRBV5-1 and TRBJ1-1; no clear D. V lost 6 bases, J lost 1 base, and 13 bases lay in between. The germline gives CDR1 SGHRS, CDR2 YFSETQ. CDR3 length: 14 amino acids. CDR3 in DNA: TGCGCCAGCACCCTACGGTCGCCGAACACTGAAGCTTTCTTT. It specifies CASTLRSPNTEAFF.

The CDR3 DNA follows: TGTGCCAGTAGTAACCGAGGGACAGCCCAGTACGAGCAGTACTTC. Protein product: CASSNRGTAQYEQYF. The chain is built from TRBV19 and TRBJ2-7; TRBD1 matches 7 bases. The V and J ends lost 4 bases and 4 bases, in that order; junction bases with no gene match: 10. CDR3 length: 15 amino acids. Germline V gene data show CDR1 as LNHDA and CDR2 as SQIVND (reference sequence).

The chain combines TRBV6-5 with TRBJ2-7, with 12 positions matching TRBD1. V shed 0 bases and J 6 bases; nucleotides not matched to a gene: 3. The CDR3 is made up of 15 amino acids. CDR1 and CDR2 (germline): MNHEY, SVGAGI. CDR3 sequence reads: CASSYSGTGGFEQYF. CDR3 nucleotide sequence: TGTGCCAGCAGTTACTCGGGGACAGGGGGCTTCGAGCAGTACTTC.

Of note for this clone: Other DNA sequences from this sample encode an identical CDR3 as well. The chain links TRBV28 to TRBJ1-5; D ambiguous. Between the trimmed V and J ends, which lost 2 bases and 4 bases, there was a span of 3 bases. Germline V gene data show CDR1 as MDHEN and CDR2 as SYDVKM. CDR3 length: 12 residues. For the CDR3, the DNA is TGTGCCAGCAGTTTAGGGAATCAGCCCCAGCATTTT. Protein sequence: CASSLGNQPQHF.

The chain employs TRBV28 and TRBJ1-1; 7 positions agree with TRBD1. Trimming at V came to 2 bases and at J to 6 bases, leaving 9 bases not matched to a gene. The CDR3 covers 15 residues. Germline V CDR1 and CDR2: MDHEN, SYDVKM. CDR3 in amino acids: CASSLRTGVKAEAFF. The CDR3 coding sequence is TGTGCCAGCAGTTTACGCACAGGGGTTAAGGCTGAAGCTTTCTTT.